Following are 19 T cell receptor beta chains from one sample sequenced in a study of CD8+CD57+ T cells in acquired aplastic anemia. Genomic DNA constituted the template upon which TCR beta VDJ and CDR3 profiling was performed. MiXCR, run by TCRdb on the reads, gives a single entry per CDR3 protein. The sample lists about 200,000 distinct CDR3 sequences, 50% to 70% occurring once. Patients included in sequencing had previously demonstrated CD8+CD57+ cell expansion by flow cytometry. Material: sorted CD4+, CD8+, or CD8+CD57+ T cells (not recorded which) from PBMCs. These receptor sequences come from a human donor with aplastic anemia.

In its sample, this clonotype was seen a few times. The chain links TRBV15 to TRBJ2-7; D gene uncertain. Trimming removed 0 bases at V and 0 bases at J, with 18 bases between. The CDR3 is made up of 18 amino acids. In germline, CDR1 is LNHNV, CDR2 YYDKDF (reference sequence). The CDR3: CATSRDTLGQPDSYEQYF. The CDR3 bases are TGTGCCACCAGCAGAGATACTTTAGGGCAGCCTGACTCCTACGAGCAGTACTTC.

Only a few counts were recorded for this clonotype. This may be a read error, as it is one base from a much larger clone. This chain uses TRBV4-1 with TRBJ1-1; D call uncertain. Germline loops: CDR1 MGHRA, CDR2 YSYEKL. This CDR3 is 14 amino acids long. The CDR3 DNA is TGCGCCAGCAGCCAAGATGGTTTGAACACTGGAGCTTTCTTT. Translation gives CASSQDGLNTGAFF.

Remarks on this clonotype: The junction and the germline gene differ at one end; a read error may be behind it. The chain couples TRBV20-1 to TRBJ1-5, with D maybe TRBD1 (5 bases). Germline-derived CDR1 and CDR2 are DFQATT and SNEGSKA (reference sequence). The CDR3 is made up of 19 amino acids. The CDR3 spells CSARGIRGGNVDSNQPQHF. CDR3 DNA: TGCAGTGCTAGGGGGATTAGGGGCGGTAATGTTGATAGCAATCAGCCCCAGCACTTT.

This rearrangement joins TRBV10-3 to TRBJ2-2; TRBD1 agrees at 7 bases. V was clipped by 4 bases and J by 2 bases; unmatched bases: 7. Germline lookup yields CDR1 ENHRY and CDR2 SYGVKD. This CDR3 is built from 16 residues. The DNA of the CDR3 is TGTGCCATCAGTGGAGAAGCAGGGGGAAACACCGGGGAGCTGTTTTTT. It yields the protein CAISGEAGGNTGELFF.

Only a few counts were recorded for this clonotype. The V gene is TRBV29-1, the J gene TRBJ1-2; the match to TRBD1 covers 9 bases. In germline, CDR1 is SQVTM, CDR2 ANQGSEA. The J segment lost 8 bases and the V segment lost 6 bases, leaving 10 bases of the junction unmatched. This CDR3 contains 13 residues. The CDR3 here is CSVMRTGGAGYTF. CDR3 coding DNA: TGCAGCGTCATGAGAACAGGGGGCGCAGGCTACACCTTC. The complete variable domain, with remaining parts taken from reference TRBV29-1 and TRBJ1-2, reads SAVISQKPSRDICQRGTSLTIQCQVDSQVTMMFWYRQQPGQSLTLIATANQGSEATYESGFVIDKFPISRPNLTFSTLTVSNMSPEDSSIYLCSVMRTGGAGYTFGSGTRLTVV.

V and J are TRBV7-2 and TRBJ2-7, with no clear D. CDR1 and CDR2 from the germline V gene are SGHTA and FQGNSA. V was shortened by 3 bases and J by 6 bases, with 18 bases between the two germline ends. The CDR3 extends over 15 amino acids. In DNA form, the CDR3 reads TGTGCCAGCAGCTTCGTTCGCTCGCAGGATTCCGAGCAGTACTTC. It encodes CASSFVRSQDSEQYF.

The CDR3 sequence is CASSRTGSYEQYF. The CDR3 bases are TGTGCCAGCAGTAGGACAGGATCCTACGAGCAGTACTTC. The chain recombines TRBV7-9 with TRBJ2-7; TRBD1 agrees at 7 bases. V dropped 6 bases and J dropped 1; count of bases not matched to a gene: 3. Germline lookup yields CDR1 SEHNR and CDR2 FQNEAQ (reference sequence). CDR3 length equals 13 residues.

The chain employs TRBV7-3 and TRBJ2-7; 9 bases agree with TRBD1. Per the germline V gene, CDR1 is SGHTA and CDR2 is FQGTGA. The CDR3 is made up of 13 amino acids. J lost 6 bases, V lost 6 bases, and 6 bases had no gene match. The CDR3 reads CASSDRGWVEQYF. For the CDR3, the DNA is TGTGCCAGCAGTGACAGGGGGTGGGTCGAGCAGTACTTC.

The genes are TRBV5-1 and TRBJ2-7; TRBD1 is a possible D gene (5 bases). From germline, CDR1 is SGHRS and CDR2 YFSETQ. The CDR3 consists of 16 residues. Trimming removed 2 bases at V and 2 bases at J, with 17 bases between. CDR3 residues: CASSFLPGRAAYEQYF. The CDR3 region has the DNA TGCGCCAGCAGCTTCCTCCCTGGCAGGGCAGCCTACGAGCAGTACTTC.

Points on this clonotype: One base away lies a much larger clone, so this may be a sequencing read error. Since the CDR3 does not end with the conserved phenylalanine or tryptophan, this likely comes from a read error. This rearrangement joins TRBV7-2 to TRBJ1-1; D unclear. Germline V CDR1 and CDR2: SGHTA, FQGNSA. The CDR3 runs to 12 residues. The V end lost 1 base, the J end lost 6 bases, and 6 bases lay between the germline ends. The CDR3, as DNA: TGTGCCAGCAGCTTAGGAGGTCCTGAAGCTTTCCTT. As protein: CASSLGGPEAFL.

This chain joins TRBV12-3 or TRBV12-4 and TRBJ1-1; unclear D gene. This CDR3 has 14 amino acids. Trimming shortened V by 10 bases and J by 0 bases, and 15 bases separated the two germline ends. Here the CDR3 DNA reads TGTGCCATAATCGGTCCGATAATGAACACTGAAGCTTTCTTT. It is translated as CAIIGPIMNTEAFF.

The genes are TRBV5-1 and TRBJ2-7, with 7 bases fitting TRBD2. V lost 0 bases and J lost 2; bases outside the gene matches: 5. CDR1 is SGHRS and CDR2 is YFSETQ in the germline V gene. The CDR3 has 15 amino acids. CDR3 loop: CASSLALAATYEQYF. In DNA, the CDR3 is TGCGCCAGCAGCTTGGCGCTAGCGGCTACCTACGAGCAGTACTTC.

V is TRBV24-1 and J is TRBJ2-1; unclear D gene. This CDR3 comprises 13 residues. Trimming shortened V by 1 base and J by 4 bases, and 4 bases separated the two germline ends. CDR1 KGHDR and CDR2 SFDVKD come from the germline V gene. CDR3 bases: TGTGCCACCAGTGATTTAGGATACAATGAGCAGTTCTTC. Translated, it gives CATSDLGYNEQFF.

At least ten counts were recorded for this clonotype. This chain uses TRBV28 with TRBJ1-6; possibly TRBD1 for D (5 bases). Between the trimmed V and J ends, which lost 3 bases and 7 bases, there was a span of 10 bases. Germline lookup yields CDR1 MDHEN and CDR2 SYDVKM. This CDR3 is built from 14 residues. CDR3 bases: TGTGCCAGCAGTTTGGGGGTTGGGAATTCACCCCTCCACTTT. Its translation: CASSLGVGNSPLHF.

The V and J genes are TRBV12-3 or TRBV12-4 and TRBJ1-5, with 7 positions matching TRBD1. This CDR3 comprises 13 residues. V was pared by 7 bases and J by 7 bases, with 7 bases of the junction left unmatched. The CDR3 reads CASMTGRGQPQHF. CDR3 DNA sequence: TGTGCCAGCATGACAGGGAGGGGGCAGCCCCAGCATTTT.

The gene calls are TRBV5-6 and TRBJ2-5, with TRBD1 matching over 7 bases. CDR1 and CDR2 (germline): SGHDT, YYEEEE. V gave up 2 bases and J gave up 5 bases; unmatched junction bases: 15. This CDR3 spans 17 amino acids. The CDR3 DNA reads TGTGCCAGCAGCTTAGTGGGACCCGAGGGACAGCGGGAGACCCAGTACTTC. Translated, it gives CASSLVGPEGQRETQYF.

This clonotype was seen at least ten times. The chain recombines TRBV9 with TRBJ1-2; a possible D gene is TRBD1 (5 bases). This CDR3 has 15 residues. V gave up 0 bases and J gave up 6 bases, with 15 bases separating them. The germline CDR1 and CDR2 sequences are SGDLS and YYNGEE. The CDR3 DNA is TGTGCCAGCAGCGTAGGATCTAACAGGTTAAATGGCTACACCTTC. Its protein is CASSVGSNRLNGYTF.

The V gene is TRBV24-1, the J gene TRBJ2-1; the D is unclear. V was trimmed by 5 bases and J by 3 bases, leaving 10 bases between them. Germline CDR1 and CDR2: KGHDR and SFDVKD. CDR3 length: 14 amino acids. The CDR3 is CATSAERIYNEQFF. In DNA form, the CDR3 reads TGTGCCACCAGTGCCGAACGAATCTACAATGAGCAGTTCTTC.

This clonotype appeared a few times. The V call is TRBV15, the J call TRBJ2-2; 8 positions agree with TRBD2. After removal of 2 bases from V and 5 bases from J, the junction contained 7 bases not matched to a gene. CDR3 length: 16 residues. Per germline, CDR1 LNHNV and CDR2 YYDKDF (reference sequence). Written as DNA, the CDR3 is TGTGCCACCAGCAGACGGCGGGGGGCCAGTACCGGGGAGCTGTTTTTT. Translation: CATSRRRGASTGELFF.